Below are 2 T cell receptor beta chains sequenced from a single sample in a study of T-cell memory formation after mild COVID-19. One entry per CDR3 protein results from TCRdb running MiXCR on the 5' RACE reads. Found here are 450,000 or so distinct CDR3 sequences, 20% of them singletons; the top ten hold around 8%. The sample consisted of PBMCs or a T cell subset sorted from them (not recorded which). These receptors were obtained from an adult woman who had mild COVID-19 (a few samples of this study predate the infection). Cell type and time point are not known.

This clonotype came up a few times. The V gene is TRBV4-3, the J gene TRBJ1-2; weak D call: TRBD1 (6 bases). Germline CDR1 reads LGHNA; CDR2 reads YSLEER. This CDR3 has 13 residues. V was cut by 0 bases and J by 8 bases, with 10 bases left in between. DNA of the CDR3: TGCGCCAGCAGCCAAGACTGGGGGCTCGGCTACACCTTC. Translated, it gives CASSQDWGLGYTF.

In its sample, this clonotype was seen once. The gene calls are TRBV25-1 and TRBJ1-3; D gene ambiguous. Per the germline V gene, CDR1 is MGHDK and CDR2 is SYGVNS. V was clipped by 2 bases and J by 0 bases, with 5 bases between them. CDR3 length: 14 residues. CDR3 bases: TGTGCCAGCAGTGAACCGTACTCTGGAAACACCATATATTTT. Translation: CASSEPYSGNTIYF.